The clone carrying this TCR beta chain was detected once. The entry originates in a study of control samples from healthy donors and cancer patients. This CDR3 region has 15 residues. V was clipped by 3 bases and J by 0 bases, with 11 bases between them. Germline loops: CDR1 MGHRA, CDR2 YSYEKL. The table came from immunoSEQ multiplex PCR; TCRdb's copy has only in-frame clones and leaves some out. The data show 150,000 to 160,000 clones, approximately 93% seen once. The chain combines TRBV4-1 with TRBJ1-2; no firm D call. The TCR comes from a middle-aged man in good health. Sequences were obtained from blood. The CDR3 bases are TGCGCCAGCAGCCACACATACGGAGCTAACTATGGCTACACCTTC. It encodes CASSHTYGANYGYTF.